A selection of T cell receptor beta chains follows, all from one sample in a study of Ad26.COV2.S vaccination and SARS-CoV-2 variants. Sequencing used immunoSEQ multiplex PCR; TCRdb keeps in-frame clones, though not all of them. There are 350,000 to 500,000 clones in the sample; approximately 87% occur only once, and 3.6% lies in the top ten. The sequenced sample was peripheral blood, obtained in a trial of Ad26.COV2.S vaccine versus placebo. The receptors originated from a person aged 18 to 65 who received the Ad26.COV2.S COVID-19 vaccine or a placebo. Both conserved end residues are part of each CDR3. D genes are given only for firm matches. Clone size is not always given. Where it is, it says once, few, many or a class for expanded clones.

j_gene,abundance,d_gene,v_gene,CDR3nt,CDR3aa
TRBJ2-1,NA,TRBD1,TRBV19,TGTGCCAGTAGTATGTACAGGGGCGCCTACAATGAGCAGTTCTTC,CASSMYRGAYNEQFF
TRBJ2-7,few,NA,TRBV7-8,TGTGCCAGCAGCTTACACCGTTTCGGGCGGCGGGTAGGCGAGCAGTACTTC,CASSLHRFGRRVGEQYF
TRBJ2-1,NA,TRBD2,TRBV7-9,TGTGCCAGCAGCACCAGCGGGGACTACAATGAGCAGTTCTTC,CASSTSGDYNEQFF
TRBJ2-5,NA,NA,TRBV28,TGTGCCAGCAGCCCCGCCCCGTACCGGGGAAAAGAGACCCAGTACTTC,CASSPAPYRGKETQYF
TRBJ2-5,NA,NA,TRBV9,TGTGCCAGCAGCACCCAGGGGGGCAAGGGAGAGACCCAGTACTTC,CASSTQGGKGETQYF
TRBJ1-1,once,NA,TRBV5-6,TGTGCCAGCACCAAACCATCCGACAGAATTAGGGCTGAAGCTTTCTTT,CASTKPSDRIRAEAFF
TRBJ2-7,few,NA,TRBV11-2,TGTGCCAGCAGCCGACTGGCTGGGGCGGGGGCCATCTACGAGCAGTACTTC,CASSRLAGAGAIYEQYF
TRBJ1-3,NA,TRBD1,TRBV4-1,TGCGCCAGCAGCCAAGGAGACAGGGCTGGAAACACCATATATTTT,CASSQGDRAGNTIYF
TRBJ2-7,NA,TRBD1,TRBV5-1,TGCGCCAGCAGCGAGACTCGACAGGGGTTGGGGGAGCAGTACTTC,CASSETRQGLGEQYF
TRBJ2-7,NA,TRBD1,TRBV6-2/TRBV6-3,TGTGCCAGCAGTCTTCGTCCGGGACAGGGCCCCTACGAGCAGTACTTC,CASSLRPGQGPYEQYF
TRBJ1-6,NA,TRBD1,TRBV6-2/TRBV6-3,TGTGCCAGCAGTGACCTCGGGACAGGGAGCTCCTATAATTCACCCCTCCACTTT,CASSDLGTGSSYNSPLHF
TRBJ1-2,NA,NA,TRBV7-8,TGTGCCAGCAGCTTAGCGAGATTCCTAGAGGGTGTCTATGGCTACACCTTC,CASSLARFLEGVYGYTF
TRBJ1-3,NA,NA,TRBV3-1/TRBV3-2,TGTGCCAGCAGCCCGACGGTGGTACGTCGAAACACCATATATTTT,CASSPTVVRRNTIYF
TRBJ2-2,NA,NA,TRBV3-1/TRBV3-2,TGTGCCAGCAGCCAAGATACTGCCCCGAACACCGGGGAGCTGTTTTTT,CASSQDTAPNTGELFF
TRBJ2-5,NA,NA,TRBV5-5,TGTGCCAGCGGCGTGAGGGTGACGGAGACCCAGTACTTC,CASGVRVTETQYF
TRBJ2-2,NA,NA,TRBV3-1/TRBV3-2,TGTGCCAGCCCCGGCCTAGTATTCACCGGGGAGCTGTTTTTT,CASPGLVFTGELFF
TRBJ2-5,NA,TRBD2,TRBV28,TGTGCCAGCACTACGAAGGGGCGGGGGGGCCCCGAGACCCAGTACTTC,CASTTKGRGGPETQYF
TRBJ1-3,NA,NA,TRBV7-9,TGTGCCAGCAGCTTAATCCGAAACACCATATATTTT,CASSLIRNTIYF
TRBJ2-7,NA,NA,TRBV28,TGTGCCAGCAGTTTGCCCCCTTTGGGGACACAGACGTACTTC,CASSLPPLGTQTYF
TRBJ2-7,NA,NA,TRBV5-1,TGCGCCAGCAGCTTAGGTCAGAGCTCCTACGAGCAGTACTTC,CASSLGQSSYEQYF
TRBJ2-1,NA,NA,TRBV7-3,TGTGCCAGCAGCTTAAATAGTTTCTCCTACAATGAGCAGTTCTTC,CASSLNSFSYNEQFF
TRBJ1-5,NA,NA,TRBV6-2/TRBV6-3,TGTGCCAGCAGTTACGGGGATTATCATCAGCCCCAGCATTTT,CASSYGDYHQPQHF
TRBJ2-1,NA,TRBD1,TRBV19,TGTGCCAGTAGTGTTAACACAGGGGGCGGGAATGAGCAGTTCTTC,CASSVNTGGGNEQFF
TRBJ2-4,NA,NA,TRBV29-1,TGCAGCGGGGGGGCCAAAAACATTCAGTACTTC,CSGGAKNIQYF
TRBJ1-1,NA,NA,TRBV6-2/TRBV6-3,TGTGCCAGCAGTTACTGGGGAAAGAACACTGAAGCTTTCTTT,CASSYWGKNTEAFF
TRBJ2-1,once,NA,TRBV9,TGTGCCAGCAGCGTAGGGTGGACCCCGGGTAATGAGCAGTTCTTC,CASSVGWTPGNEQFF
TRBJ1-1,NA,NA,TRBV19,TGTGCCAGTAGGAAATCCGGACTTAACACTGAAGCTTTCTTT,CASRKSGLNTEAFF
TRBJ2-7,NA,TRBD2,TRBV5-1,TGCGCCAGCAGCCATCCGGGACTAGCCTACGAGCAGTACTTC,CASSHPGLAYEQYF
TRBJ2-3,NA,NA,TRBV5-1,TGCGCCAGCAGCTCGGATTTAAGGATGGCCACAGATACGCAGTATTTT,CASSSDLRMATDTQYF
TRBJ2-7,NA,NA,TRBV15,TGTGCCACCAGCAGAGGGGGGGGCCAGACATACGAGCAGTACTTC,CATSRGGGQTYEQYF
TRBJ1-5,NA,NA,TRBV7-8,TGTGCCAGCAGCTTAGGGGGTGATCAGCCCCAGCATTTT,CASSLGGDQPQHF
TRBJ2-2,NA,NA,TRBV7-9,TGTGCCAGCAGCTCACTCCTCGGGACGACGAACACCGGGGAGCTGTTTTTT,CASSSLLGTTNTGELFF
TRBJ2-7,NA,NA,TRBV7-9,TGTGCCAGCAGCTTGAAATTTTCCTACGAGCAGTACTTC,CASSLKFSYEQYF
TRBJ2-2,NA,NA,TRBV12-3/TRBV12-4,TGTGCCAGCAGTCCCCCTTGGGTCGGGGAGCTGTTTTTT,CASSPPWVGELFF
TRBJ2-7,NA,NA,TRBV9,TGTGCCAGCAGCGTAGCGGACTGGGGAGGCTCACTCCGCGAGCAGTACTTC,CASSVADWGGSLREQYF
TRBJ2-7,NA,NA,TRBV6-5,TGTGCCAGCAGTTACTCTCCAGCTCCGTCCGAGCAGTACTTC,CASSYSPAPSEQYF
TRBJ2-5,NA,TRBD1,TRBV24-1,TGTGCCACCAGTGATTTTGTGACAGGGATCGGGGAGACCCAGTACTTC,CATSDFVTGIGETQYF
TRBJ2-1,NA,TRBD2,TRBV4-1,TGCGCCAGCAGCCACCCGACTAGCGGGGGGGCTCACGATGAGCAGTTCTTC,CASSHPTSGGAHDEQFF
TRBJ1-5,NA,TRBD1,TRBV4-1,TGCGCCAGCAGCCAAGTCCGGACAGGCGATCAGCCCCAGCATTTT,CASSQVRTGDQPQHF
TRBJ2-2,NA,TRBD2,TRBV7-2,TGTGCCAGCAGCTTAGGCGGGCGGGGGGGCCGCCCCGGGGAGCTGTTTTTT,CASSLGGRGGRPGELFF
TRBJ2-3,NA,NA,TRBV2,TGTGCCGGGGGGAGGTATGCCACGGATACGCAGTATTTT,CAGGRYATDTQYF
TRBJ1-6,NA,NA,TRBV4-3,TGCGCCAGCAGCCAAGAACCCTCTTTTTCACCCCTCCACTTT,CASSQEPSFSPLHF
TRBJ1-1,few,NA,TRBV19,TGTGCCAGTAGTATACACCTCGGACAGATAAACACTGAAGCTTTCTTT,CASSIHLGQINTEAFF
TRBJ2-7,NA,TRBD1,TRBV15,TGTGCCACCAGCAGAGAAATTGGGGGACAGCTATACGAGCAGTACTTC,CATSREIGGQLYEQYF
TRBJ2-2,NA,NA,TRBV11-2,TGTGCCAGCAGCCGGGGGACCACCGGGGAGCTGTTTTTT,CASSRGTTGELFF
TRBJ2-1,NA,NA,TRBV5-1,TGCGCCAGCAGTCCCCGAGGCCTTGGACACTACAATGAGCAGTTCTTC,CASSPRGLGHYNEQFF
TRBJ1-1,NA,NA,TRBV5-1,TGCGCCAGCAGCTACGACCCGTCAGGGACTGAAGCTTTCTTT,CASSYDPSGTEAFF
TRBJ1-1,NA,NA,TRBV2,TGTGCCAGCAGTGGACAGCAAATCACTGAAGCTTTCTTT,CASSGQQITEAFF
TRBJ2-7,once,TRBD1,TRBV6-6,TGTGCCAGCAGTTTAGGACAGGGGTACAACGAGCAGTACTTC,CASSLGQGYNEQYF
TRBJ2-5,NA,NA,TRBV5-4,TGTGCCAGCAGCTTGCAGGGGAAAGAGACCCAGTACTTC,CASSLQGKETQYF